This T cell receptor beta chain appears in the sequencing data of a study of T cells in Graves' hyperthyroidism and ophthalmopathy. The CDR3 is made up of 12 amino acids. Trimming pared 7 bases from V and 4 bases from J, leaving 11 bases between. Germline CDR1 and CDR2: DFQATT and SNEGSKA (reference sequence). Points from the study as a whole: Stable hyperthyroidism was told apart from ophthalmopathy by a model built on 13 V-J features. Progression to ophthalmopathy was predicted a median of roughly 6.8 months early. Blood samples included most of the expanded thyroid clonotypes exceeding 0.001.

In its sample, this clonotype was seen a few times. Its antigen remains unknown. TCR beta CDR3 region amplification was performed from RNA transcripts. The TCR CDR3 was amplified in a first-round RT-PCR using the HTBI primer set. TCRdb re-derived calls from the multiplex PCR reads in MiXCR, one entry per CDR3 protein. The sample has hundreds of thousands of distinct CDR3 sequences; under 15% are singletons. V and J are TRBV20-1 and TRBJ2-1; D gene uncertain. The receptor was isolated from a man aged 18 to 35 with Graves' ophthalmopathy. The sequenced sample was blood. The CDR3 DNA is TGCAGTGAGGCAGGAATATACAATGAGCAGTTCTTC. It specifies CSEAGIYNEQFF.